Listed below are T cell receptor beta chains from one sample, sequenced in a study of spatial heterogeneity in lung cancer. From the 5' RACE reads, TCRdb called clonotypes with MiXCR, one entry per CDR3 protein. The table has about 82,000 distinct CDR3 sequences, around 12% seen once. The input for sequencing was PBMCs, taken at surgery. These TCRs come from a male donor with early-stage non-small cell lung cancer. Both conserved end residues are part of each CDR3. A D gene is named only where the DNA matches it firmly.

>TRBJ2-5|TRBV20-1|TRBD1
CSARGQGTQETQYF
>TRBJ2-3|TRBV20-1|TRBD2
CSARGRGGGDTQYF
>TRBJ1-1|TRBV12-3/TRBV12-4|TRBD1
CASSLGQVNTEAFF
>TRBJ1-5|TRBV13|NA
CASSLRGQPQHF
>TRBJ2-2|TRBV6-1|TRBD2
CASSRLASNTGELFF
>TRBJ2-2|TRBV4-1|TRBD1
CASSQEYRGTGELFF
>TRBJ1-2|TRBV5-1|TRBD1
CASSPGPTGDGYTF
>TRBJ1-2|TRBV6-1|NA
CASSVHGQTNYGYTF
>TRBJ1-5|TRBV3-1|NA
CASSRSSGNQPQHF
>TRBJ2-3|TRBV7-2|NA
CASTQARTDTQYF
>TRBJ1-4|TRBV29-1|TRBD1
CSGGTVEKLFF
>TRBJ1-1|TRBV29-1|TRBD1
CSVVGLSGQGLTEAFF
>TRBJ1-4|TRBV29-1|TRBD1
CSVGTGANEKLFF
>TRBJ2-3|TRBV24-1|NA
CATSLTRDFTDTQYF
>TRBJ2-3|TRBV5-1|TRBD1
CASSLEGGRVTDTQYF
>TRBJ2-3|TRBV7-2|NA
CASSLGGRRRPRTDTQYF
>TRBJ2-3|TRBV6-5|NA
CASSRDKPSFSTDTQYF
>TRBJ2-1|TRBV19|TRBD2
CASSIAGGLYNEQFF
>TRBJ1-2|TRBV6-6|NA
CASSYPLEGWGYGYTF
>TRBJ1-5|TRBV5-6|TRBD1
CASSWYQGAKNSNQPQHF
>TRBJ1-4|TRBV29-1|TRBD1
CSVEGTGDGEKLFF
>TRBJ2-5|TRBV10-3|TRBD2
CAIGTSGEPWTQYF